The clone carrying this T cell receptor (beta chain) was picked up many times. Its antigen is unidentified. Germline V gives CDR1 SEHNR, CDR2 FQNEAQ (reference sequence). The V gene lost 4 bases and the J gene lost 5 bases, with 8 bases spanning the gap. This CDR3 comprises 12 residues. TCR beta libraries were prepared from cDNA with unique molecular identifiers. Starting from about 0.94 to 9.7 million T cells, the study yielded roughly 0.5 million cDNA molecules. TCRdb reanalysed the PCR reads using MiXCR and keeps one entry per CDR3 protein. The repertoire consists of a few hundred thousand distinct CDR3 sequences, with more than 30% occurring once and the leading ten covering less than 10%. This sample is drawn from a study of post-analysis software for immune sequencing data. Findings of the study overall: In multiple sclerosis, normalized Chao1 diversity was significantly below that of controls. F measure clustering grouped samples strongly by preparation batch. There were five or six TRBV segments more frequent in patients than controls, and TRBV5-6, TRBV5-1 and TRBV20-1 were among them.

What was sequenced was blood. The rearrangement joins TRBV7-9 to TRBJ1-2, with a weak D call TRBD1 (5 bases). The TCR was taken from a girl aged 2 to 9 with multiple sclerosis. The CDR3 protein is CASSSGRYGYTF. CDR3 sequence (DNA): TGTGCCAGCAGCTCGGGACGGTATGGCTACACCTTC.